This is a list of T cell receptor beta chains from one sample in a study of T cell repertoires in cytomegalovirus infection. MiXCR, run by TCRdb on the reads, gives a single entry per CDR3 protein. Here the sample spans hundreds of thousands of distinct CDR3 sequences, 35% to 45% being singletons. The specimen was PBMCs. These receptors all stem from a human donor in good health (CMV status not recorded). Some clones in this sample may be carry-over from other donors' samples. Both conserved end residues are part of each CDR3. Fields, in order: V gene, clone size, J gene, D gene, CDR3 DNA, CDR3 protein. D genes are given only for firm matches. The listing skips clone size in some rows; elsewhere it reads once, few, many or a size class.

V gene: TRBV7-2
clone size: many
J gene: TRBJ1-1
D gene: .
CDR3 DNA: TGTGCCAGCAGCTTAAAGGCGAACACTGAAGCTTTCTTT
CDR3 protein: CASSLKANTEAFF

V gene: TRBV7-2
clone size: many
J gene: TRBJ2-5
D gene: TRBD2
CDR3 DNA: TGTGCCAGCAGCCTAGGGACTAGCGGGAAGGGAAGGGAGACCCAGTACTTC
CDR3 protein: CASSLGTSGKGRETQYF

V gene: TRBV7-2
clone size: few
J gene: TRBJ2-7
D gene: TRBD1
CDR3 DNA: TGTGCCAGCAGCCTCGACAGGGTCCGGCAGTACTTC
CDR3 protein: CASSLDRVRQYF

V gene: TRBV28
clone size: .
J gene: TRBJ1-1
D gene: .
CDR3 DNA: TGTGCCAGCGGGGGACTTCGGAACACTGAAGCTTTCTTT
CDR3 protein: CASGGLRNTEAFF

V gene: TRBV29-1
clone size: .
J gene: TRBJ1-4
D gene: .
CDR3 DNA: TGCAGCGTTGAAGATCTTCTGGGACTTGCAACTAATGAAAAACTGTTTTTT
CDR3 protein: CSVEDLLGLATNEKLFF

V gene: TRBV7-9
clone size: .
J gene: TRBJ2-7
D gene: .
CDR3 DNA: TGTGCCAGCAGCCAACAGGGAGCCTCTTCCTACGAGCAGTACTTC
CDR3 protein: CASSQQGASSYEQYF

V gene: TRBV15
clone size: .
J gene: TRBJ2-2
D gene: .
CDR3 DNA: TGTGCCACCAGCACCAAGGACGGGAACACCGGGGAGCTGTTTTTT
CDR3 protein: CATSTKDGNTGELFF

V gene: TRBV12-3/TRBV12-4
clone size: few
J gene: TRBJ1-2
D gene: .
CDR3 DNA: TGTGCCAGCAGTCGAAGGGGTTATGGCTACACCTTC
CDR3 protein: CASSRRGYGYTF

V gene: TRBV9
clone size: .
J gene: TRBJ2-7
D gene: TRBD1
CDR3 DNA: TGTGCCAGCAGCGGACAGGGGCGGCCCTACGAGAAGTACTTC
CDR3 protein: CASSGQGRPYEKYF

V gene: TRBV2
clone size: .
J gene: TRBJ2-3
D gene: .
CDR3 DNA: TGTGCCAGCGATTCAGGGCGAGGGATCACAGATACGCAGTATTTT
CDR3 protein: CASDSGRGITDTQYF

V gene: TRBV12-3/TRBV12-4
clone size: few
J gene: TRBJ2-1
D gene: TRBD2
CDR3 DNA: TGTGCCAGCAGCCCCCTAGCGGGCACCTACAATGAGCAGTTCTTC
CDR3 protein: CASSPLAGTYNEQFF

V gene: TRBV7-8
clone size: few
J gene: TRBJ2-1
D gene: TRBD2
CDR3 DNA: TGTGCCAGCAGCTTATGGGAGGGGAATGAGCAGTTCTTC
CDR3 protein: CASSLWEGNEQFF

V gene: TRBV6-2/TRBV6-3
clone size: few
J gene: TRBJ2-2
D gene: .
CDR3 DNA: TGTGCCAGCTGGGTGAGCGTCACGAACACCGGGGAGCTGTTTTTT
CDR3 protein: CASWVSVTNTGELFF

V gene: TRBV28
clone size: .
J gene: TRBJ1-2
D gene: TRBD1
CDR3 DNA: TGTGCCAGCAGTCCCCTAGACAGGGGGACCTATGGCTACACCTTC
CDR3 protein: CASSPLDRGTYGYTF

V gene: TRBV5-3
clone size: .
J gene: TRBJ1-1
D gene: .
CDR3 DNA: TGTGCCAGTGTGCCATCGATCGGACCTCATATCATGAACACTGAAGCTTTCTTT
CDR3 protein: CASVPSIGPHIMNTEAFF

V gene: TRBV5-4
clone size: .
J gene: TRBJ1-1
D gene: .
CDR3 DNA: TGTGCCAGCAGCTCCCCGGGCATGAACACTGAAGCTTTCTTT
CDR3 protein: CASSSPGMNTEAFF

V gene: TRBV12-3/TRBV12-4
clone size: many
J gene: TRBJ2-3
D gene: .
CDR3 DNA: TGTGCCAGCAGTTTTTTTGGGGACACAGATACGCAGTATTTT
CDR3 protein: CASSFFGDTDTQYF

V gene: TRBV7-6
clone size: many
J gene: TRBJ1-1
D gene: TRBD1
CDR3 DNA: TGTGCCAGCAGCATAGGACAGGGGGCGAACACTGAAGCTTTCTTT
CDR3 protein: CASSIGQGANTEAFF

V gene: TRBV28
clone size: .
J gene: TRBJ1-3
D gene: .
CDR3 DNA: TGTGCCAGCAGTTCGGTCAGGGAGCTGGCGGGAAACACCATATATTTT
CDR3 protein: CASSSVRELAGNTIYF

V gene: TRBV20-1
clone size: .
J gene: TRBJ1-2
D gene: .
CDR3 DNA: TGCAGTGCTAGAGGGGGGGACGGGGGGCACGACTATGGCTACACCTTC
CDR3 protein: CSARGGDGGHDYGYTF

V gene: TRBV7-6
clone size: few
J gene: TRBJ2-1
D gene: .
CDR3 DNA: TGTGCCAGCAGCTTCCGGCCGGTAGCGGACCGGAATGAGCAGTTCTTC
CDR3 protein: CASSFRPVADRNEQFF

V gene: TRBV7-9
clone size: many
J gene: TRBJ1-6
D gene: .
CDR3 DNA: TGTGCCAGCAGCTTTCTCAGTTTTAATTCACCCCTCCACTTT
CDR3 protein: CASSFLSFNSPLHF

V gene: TRBV19
clone size: .
J gene: TRBJ1-1
D gene: .
CDR3 DNA: TGTGCCAGTAGTACAGCTACAGGGTTGAACACTGAAGCTTTCTTT
CDR3 protein: CASSTATGLNTEAFF

V gene: TRBV25-1
clone size: .
J gene: TRBJ2-1
D gene: .
CDR3 DNA: TGTGCCAGCGCCCCCGAGGGGGACAACTACAATGAGCAGTTCTTC
CDR3 protein: CASAPEGDNYNEQFF

V gene: TRBV7-2
clone size: few
J gene: TRBJ1-3
D gene: .
CDR3 DNA: TGTGCCAGCAGCTTAGGTAGGCTGAGCTCTGGAAACACCATATATTTT
CDR3 protein: CASSLGRLSSGNTIYF

V gene: TRBV6-6
clone size: .
J gene: TRBJ2-7
D gene: TRBD2
CDR3 DNA: TGTGCCAGTTGCCCAGGGGGACTAGCGGGGGGACTCTACGAGCAGTACTTC
CDR3 protein: CASCPGGLAGGLYEQYF

V gene: TRBV29-1
clone size: .
J gene: TRBJ1-2
D gene: .
CDR3 DNA: TGCAGCGACCTGCCCACCGGGACAAACTATGGCTACACCTTC
CDR3 protein: CSDLPTGTNYGYTF

V gene: TRBV12-3/TRBV12-4
clone size: .
J gene: TRBJ1-1
D gene: TRBD1
CDR3 DNA: TGTGCCAGCAGTTCCCGGGACAGGGAGAGGGCGGCTTTCTTT
CDR3 protein: CASSSRDRERAAFF

V gene: TRBV27
clone size: few
J gene: TRBJ2-5
D gene: .
CDR3 DNA: TGTGCCAGCAGTTTATCGTTGGCAGACCAAGAGACCCAGTACTTC
CDR3 protein: CASSLSLADQETQYF

V gene: TRBV7-9
clone size: .
J gene: TRBJ1-2
D gene: TRBD1
CDR3 DNA: TGTGCCAGCAGCCGCACAGGGGTTGGCTACACCTTC
CDR3 protein: CASSRTGVGYTF

V gene: TRBV12-3/TRBV12-4
clone size: few
J gene: TRBJ2-1
D gene: .
CDR3 DNA: TGTGCCAGCGGTCGTGGGCCGGACAGCTCCTACAATGAGCAGTTCTTC
CDR3 protein: CASGRGPDSSYNEQFF

V gene: TRBV3-1
clone size: many
J gene: TRBJ1-2
D gene: TRBD1
CDR3 DNA: TGTGCCAGCAGCCAAGGACAGGGAGACTATGGCTACACCTTC
CDR3 protein: CASSQGQGDYGYTF

V gene: TRBV18
clone size: few
J gene: TRBJ2-7
D gene: .
CDR3 DNA: TGTGCCAGCTCCCTCGACCAAGTAAATGGGGAGCAGTACTTC
CDR3 protein: CASSLDQVNGEQYF

V gene: TRBV6-1
clone size: .
J gene: TRBJ2-7
D gene: TRBD2
CDR3 DNA: TGTGCCAGCAGTGAATGGCTAGCGGGTGCCACAAGAATCTACGAGCAGTACTTC
CDR3 protein: CASSEWLAGATRIYEQYF

V gene: TRBV28
clone size: .
J gene: TRBJ1-1
D gene: TRBD1
CDR3 DNA: TGTGCCAGCAGTTTCGGTGGCGGGACAGGGTCCGGGAACACTGAAGCTTTCTTT
CDR3 protein: CASSFGGGTGSGNTEAFF

V gene: TRBV27
clone size: .
J gene: TRBJ1-5
D gene: .
CDR3 DNA: TGTGCCAGCAGCCCCGCCGAGGACAGCGGTCGAGTCTTCGATCAGCCCCAGCATTTT
CDR3 protein: CASSPAEDSGRVFDQPQHF

V gene: TRBV4-1
clone size: few
J gene: TRBJ2-7
D gene: TRBD1
CDR3 DNA: TGCGCCAGCAGTCAGGACAGGGAGTTTGAGGAGCAGTACTTC
CDR3 protein: CASSQDREFEEQYF

V gene: TRBV27
clone size: .
J gene: TRBJ1-1
D gene: TRBD1
CDR3 DNA: TGTGCCAGCAGCTTCCAGGGGGTCGGTAAGGACACTGAAGCTTTCTTT
CDR3 protein: CASSFQGVGKDTEAFF

V gene: TRBV27
clone size: few
J gene: TRBJ2-3
D gene: .
CDR3 DNA: TGTGCCAGCAGTAGAAAAGTTGACAGACGTGATACGCAGTATTTT
CDR3 protein: CASSRKVDRRDTQYF

V gene: TRBV12-3/TRBV12-4
clone size: .
J gene: TRBJ2-4
D gene: .
CDR3 DNA: TGTGCCAGCACCAAGGGCTCGTCCAAAAACATTCAGTACTTC
CDR3 protein: CASTKGSSKNIQYF

V gene: TRBV7-9
clone size: .
J gene: TRBJ2-2
D gene: .
CDR3 DNA: TGTGCCAGCCCGGTATCCCCCGGGGAGCTGTTTTTT
CDR3 protein: CASPVSPGELFF

V gene: TRBV6-1
clone size: few
J gene: TRBJ1-2
D gene: .
CDR3 DNA: TGTGCCAGCAGTGAACCGGGCAGGGCATTGGGCTACACCTTC
CDR3 protein: CASSEPGRALGYTF

V gene: TRBV7-2
clone size: few
J gene: TRBJ2-2
D gene: TRBD1
CDR3 DNA: TGTGCCAGCAGCGGGCCGGGACAGGGGGAAAGGACCGGGGAGCTGTTTTTT
CDR3 protein: CASSGPGQGERTGELFF

V gene: TRBV2
clone size: .
J gene: TRBJ1-2
D gene: .
CDR3 DNA: TGTGCCAGCAGGGAACAGGGATCGGATGGCTACACCTTC
CDR3 protein: CASREQGSDGYTF

V gene: TRBV19
clone size: few
J gene: TRBJ1-2
D gene: TRBD1
CDR3 DNA: TGTGCCAGTAGTATTACAGGGGGCAGGTCTGGCTACACCTTC
CDR3 protein: CASSITGGRSGYTF

V gene: TRBV7-6
clone size: many
J gene: TRBJ2-3
D gene: .
CDR3 DNA: TGTGCCAGCAGCTTAGCGGGGGCTAGCACAGATACGCAGTATTTT
CDR3 protein: CASSLAGASTDTQYF

V gene: TRBV5-5
clone size: .
J gene: TRBJ1-1
D gene: .
CDR3 DNA: TGTGCCAGCAGCTTGGAACAGAAGAACCCTGAAGCTTTCTTT
CDR3 protein: CASSLEQKNPEAFF

V gene: TRBV9
clone size: .
J gene: TRBJ2-5
D gene: TRBD2
CDR3 DNA: TGTGCCAGCAGTCGCGCGGGGGGGTACCAAGAGACCCAGTACTTC
CDR3 protein: CASSRAGGYQETQYF

V gene: TRBV29-1
clone size: .
J gene: TRBJ1-1
D gene: .
CDR3 DNA: TGCAGCGCCTCTGCAGAAATTGGGGCCGGGTCGGGGAGAGCTTTCTTT
CDR3 protein: CSASAEIGAGSGRAFF

V gene: TRBV28
clone size: .
J gene: TRBJ1-4
D gene: .
CDR3 DNA: TGTGCCAGCAGTTTAACCAGGGACTCGCGAGAAAAACTGTTTTTT
CDR3 protein: CASSLTRDSREKLFF

V gene: TRBV6-5
clone size: .
J gene: TRBJ2-7
D gene: TRBD2
CDR3 DNA: TGTGCCAGCAGTCCTCGGGGGGTCCCCTACTCCTACGAGCAGTACTTC
CDR3 protein: CASSPRGVPYSYEQYF

V gene: TRBV7-9
clone size: .
J gene: TRBJ1-1
D gene: .
CDR3 DNA: TGTGCCAGCAAGGCACACTCGAACACTGAAGCTTTCTTT
CDR3 protein: CASKAHSNTEAFF

V gene: TRBV5-1
clone size: .
J gene: TRBJ2-2
D gene: .
CDR3 DNA: TGCGCCAGCAGCCCCAGGGGTCCCGGGGAGCTGTTTTTT
CDR3 protein: CASSPRGPGELFF

V gene: TRBV28
clone size: .
J gene: TRBJ1-5
D gene: .
CDR3 DNA: TGTGCCAGCAGGGGCCCGGGACGAAATCAGCCCCAGCATTTT
CDR3 protein: CASRGPGRNQPQHF

V gene: TRBV20-1
clone size: .
J gene: TRBJ2-2
D gene: TRBD2
CDR3 DNA: TGCAGTGCTAGAGATTGGGGACTAGCGGGATACCAAATAGGGAACACCGGGGAGCTGTTTTTT
CDR3 protein: CSARDWGLAGYQIGNTGELFF

V gene: TRBV12-3/TRBV12-4
clone size: many
J gene: TRBJ2-3
D gene: .
CDR3 DNA: TGTGCCAGCAGTTTAAACGGGAGAACGGAAGATACGCAGTATTTT
CDR3 protein: CASSLNGRTEDTQYF

V gene: TRBV6-1
clone size: few
J gene: TRBJ2-7
D gene: TRBD1
CDR3 DNA: TGTGCCACCTGGGACAGGATTTTCCACGAGCAGTACTTC
CDR3 protein: CATWDRIFHEQYF